This entry is about one T cell receptor beta chain. Here immunoSEQ multiplex PCR was the method, and the copy in TCRdb shows in-frame clones only, minus some. The sample lists about 270,000 clones; 83% were seen once. This entry is derived from a study of blood T cell repertoires in COVID-19. Study in general: From the United States, Italy and Spain came samples of acute and convalescent COVID-19.

J lost 2 bases, V lost 4 bases, and 6 bases had no gene match. This CDR3 has 15 residues. The V gene's germline CDR1 is LGHNA and CDR2 YSLEER. The sample comprised peripheral blood. This chain uses TRBV4-3 with TRBJ2-7; 9 bases map to TRBD1. The sequence was obtained from a woman in her forties or fifties who had recovered from COVID-19. CDR3 sequence reads: CASSPGTGLTYEQYF. DNA for the CDR3: TGCGCCAGCAGCCCAGGGACAGGGCTTACCTACGAGCAGTACTTC.